This T cell receptor beta chain was obtained from a study of human T cells and chemical hapten exposure. The sample holds a few counts of this clonotype. As yet, its antigen is unknown. MiXCR, run by TCRdb on the RACE reads, gives a single entry per CDR3 protein. In the table there are roughly 160,000 distinct CDR3 sequences, around 13% of which are singletons. Time point in this sample: patch test 1, 2 weeks after DPC sensitization. Described treatment: therapeutic diphenylcyclopropenone sensitization with weekly scalp DPC. Study findings and constraints: Among TCRs, those above 1 in 1000 frequency were unaffected by DPC sensitization.

This TCR was sampled from a woman aged 25 to 39 with alopecia areata. Some clones in this sample may be carry-over from other donors' samples. Source: whole blood, taken in connection with sensitization to the hapten diphenylcyclopropenone (DPC).

CDR3 DNA: TGTGCCAGCAGCCCCCAAGGGTATCTTTCACCCCTCCACTTT. Its translation is CASSPQGYLSPLHF. This chain joins TRBV12-3 or TRBV12-4 and TRBJ1-6; no clear D gene. This CDR3 is 14 amino acids long. Trimming took 6 bases from V and 9 from J, leaving 15 bases between them.